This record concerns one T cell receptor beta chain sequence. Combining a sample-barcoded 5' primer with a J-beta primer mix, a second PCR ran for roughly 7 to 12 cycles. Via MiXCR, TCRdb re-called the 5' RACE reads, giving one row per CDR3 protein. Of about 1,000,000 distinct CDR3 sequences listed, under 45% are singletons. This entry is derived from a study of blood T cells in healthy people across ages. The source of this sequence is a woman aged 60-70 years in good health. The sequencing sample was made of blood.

The CDR3 protein is CAWSTSSTGYPYGYTF. The CDR3 DNA is TGTGCCTGGAGTACCTCCTCGACAGGGTATCCCTATGGCTACACCTTC. V and J are TRBV30 and TRBJ1-2; 7 bases match TRBD1. Per the germline V gene, CDR1 is GTSNPN and CDR2 is SVGIG (reference sequence). The CDR3 is 16 residues long. The ends lost 2 bases at V and 4 bases at J; junction bases unmatched: 13.